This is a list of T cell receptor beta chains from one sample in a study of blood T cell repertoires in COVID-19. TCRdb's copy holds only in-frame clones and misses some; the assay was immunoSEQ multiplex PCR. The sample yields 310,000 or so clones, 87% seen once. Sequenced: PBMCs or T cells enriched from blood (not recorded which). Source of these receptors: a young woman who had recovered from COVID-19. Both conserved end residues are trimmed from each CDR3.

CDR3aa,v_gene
ASSTASGRSTDTQY,TRBV5-1
ASSLAVGLGQGSST,TRBV5-1
ASRRGDRNYGYT,TRBV28
ASSSPWGSYSNQPQH,TRBV28
ASSTKQGAVSYQPQH,TRBV19
ASSQGGQGLYEQY,TRBV4-2
ASSRLAGGSSYNEQF,TRBV7-3
ASSADFGGISYNEQF,TRBV9
ASGQDRNNQPQH,TRBV4-2
ASSIPPGNQPQH,TRBV28
ASSLGSRETQY,TRBV11-2
ASSGGLAGGFPTDTQY,TRBV9
ASSQPGGDSEAF,TRBV3-1/TRBV3-2
ASSRAGTGIVGDTIY,TRBV5-1
ASSRTVAGGSYNEQF,TRBV4-1
ASSLNRLQINEKLF,TRBV7-2
ASSTQGPGQLGTEAF,TRBV19
ASSLRGSYNSPLH,TRBV11-2
ASSLGQGSTNYGYT,TRBV18
ASSPEGGRSQQY,TRBV28
ASSIVQGYGYT,TRBV19
ASSYTEANYGYT,TRBV6-2/TRBV6-3
ASSIVGQPNEQF,TRBV19
ASSFAGGENEQY,TRBV19
ASSVGQAETYEQY,TRBV9
ASSEALLRTGPYEKLF,TRBV2
ATSPRRGRSGGYT,TRBV24-1
ASSFVRDTDTQY,TRBV6-2/TRBV6-3
ASSQGRQANQPQH,TRBV3-1/TRBV3-2
ASSLGGESNQPQH,TRBV7-2
ASSARGDSYNEQF,TRBV5-1
ASSRGQSLYEQY,TRBV18
ASSLYNMGPEAF,TRBV27
ASSQAAAGSYNSPLH,TRBV4-1
ASSLAGGKETQY,TRBV6-2/TRBV6-3
ASSLVAGGPNIQY,TRBV7-2
ASSQSSGLNSYNEQF,TRBV23-1
AWSIRGSGNTIY,TRBV30
ASSSLGATEAF,TRBV19
ASSEEGVGNTEAF,TRBV6-1
ASSLNRDRGPETQY,TRBV7-9
ASSLSSYEQY,TRBV7-8
ATRRGVDSGNTIY,TRBV5-4
ASMPSGGPYEQY,TRBV28
ASSISGAGYT,TRBV19
ASSVQGRYLHEQY,TRBV7-8